Following are 32 T cell receptor gamma chains from one sample sequenced in a study of Vδ1+ human thymocytes. Sequences come from RNA converted to cDNA by reverse transcription. Multiplex PCR used pooled V-gene forward primers and a constant-region reverse primer to amplify CDR3s. TCRdb fed the multiplex PCR reads into CATT to redo clone calling. The sample consists of 8,500 to 13,000 gamma-chain clones, about 46% of them appearing once. Their recognized antigens are unknown. Findings and caveats of the study: Thymic TRG and TRD repertoires appeared highly polyclonal.

Sequencing input: Vdelta1+ gamma-delta thymocytes from the thymus. Subset reported: FACS-sorted CD3+ TCRalphabeta- TCRVdelta1+ TCRVdelta2- thymocytes. These receptors all stem from a boy less than two years old who had congenital heart surgery.

As for this clone: A single base separates this from a much larger clone, so it may be a read error. The rearrangement links TRGV3 to TRGJ1 or TRGJ2. As TCRdb names no J gene, one was assigned here on the basis of a DNA match to germline. V dropped 0 bases and J dropped 3; count of bases not matched to a gene: 5. The CDR3 has 14 residues. Germline V lookup: CDR1 VTNTFY, CDR2 YDVSTARD (reference sequence). The CDR3 region has the DNA TGTGCCACCTGGGACAGGCCGAGTTATTATAAGAAACTCTTT. This gives the protein CATWDRPSYYKKLF.

Only one count was recorded for this clone. The rearrangement uses TRGV5 and TRGJP2. Since TCRdb gives no J gene, matching the DNA to germline was used here to assign it. The CDR3 runs 17 residues. The ends lost 3 bases at V and 1 base at J; junction bases unmatched: 11. Germline V CDR1 and CDR2: VINAFY, YDVSNSKD. Written as DNA, the CDR3 is TGTGCCACCTGGGACGGCCCCTCTCTTAGTAGTGATTGGATCAAGACGTTT. This codes for CATWDGPSLSSDWIKTF.

The chain carries TRGV5 and TRGJ1 or TRGJ2. Germline assignment: CDR1 VINAFY and CDR2 YDVSNSKD. Trimming took 1 base from V and 4 from J; bases not matched to a gene: 4. The CDR3 loop spans 13 amino acids. The CDR3 nucleotides read TGTGCCACCTGGGACAGCCTGTATTATAAGAAACTCTTT. It translates to CATWDSLYYKKLF.

The chain is built from TRGV3 and TRGJ1 or TRGJ2. The V gene end was trimmed by 6 bases and the J gene end by 2 bases; junction bases not matched to a gene: 10. CDR3 length: 14 amino acids. CDR1 and CDR2 from the germline V gene are VTNTFY and YDVSTARD (reference sequence). CDR3: CATWIPRDYYKKLF. Written as DNA, the CDR3 is TGTGCCACCTGGATCCCTAGGGATTATTATAAGAAACTCTTT.

This clone was found a few times. V gene TRGV9 combines with J gene TRGJ1 or TRGJ2. The CDR3 extends over 15 amino acids. J lost 5 bases, V lost 0 bases, and 10 bases had no gene match. CDR1 and CDR2 from the germline V gene are GITISATS and ISYDGTV (reference sequence). In DNA form, the CDR3 reads TGTGCCTTGTGGGAGGTGTCTCTTCTTAATTATAAGAAACTCTTT. Its translation: CALWEVSLLNYKKLF.

This clone was seen more than once but under ten times. The sample holds other DNA sequences that translate to the same CDR3. V and J are TRGV9 and TRGJ1 or TRGJ2. Germline trimming cut 1 base from V and 10 bases from J; bases unmatched to any gene: 4. In germline, CDR1 is GITISATS, CDR2 ISYDGTV (reference sequence). The length of the CDR3 is 11 residues. The CDR3 here is CALWEVPKKLF. DNA for the CDR3: TGTGCCTTGTGGGAGGTCCCCAAGAAACTCTTT.

With regard to this clone: It may be a read error: a sequence one base away is much more abundant. This sequence joins TRGV5 and TRGJ1 or TRGJ2. The J gene was not available in TCRdb and was assigned here by matching the DNA to germline segments. From germline, CDR1 is VINAFY and CDR2 YDVSNSKD. The CDR3 has 13 residues. The CDR3 DNA reads TGTGCCACCTGGGGCAGGCGTTATTATAAGAAACTCTTT. The encoded protein is CATWGRRYYKKLF.

For this clone: A read error is possible here, since a much larger clone lies one base away. Without a V gene call, the J gene is given as TRGJ1 or TRGJ2. CDR3 length: 11 amino acids. This chain's CDR3 is CALWEDYQKLF. CDR3 in DNA: TGTGCCTTGTGGGAGGATTATCAGAAACTCTTT.

This chain links TRGV4 with TRGJ1 or TRGJ2. Here the J gene was assigned by germline matching of the DNA, as TCRdb has none. The CDR3 spans 10 residues. V dropped 5 bases and J dropped 8; count of bases not matched to a gene: 3. Germline V gene data show CDR1 as EGSTGY and CDR2 as YDSYTSSV. The CDR3 DNA follows: TGTGCCACCTGGGTTCATAAGAAACTCTTT. Protein product: CATWVHKKLF.

This chain connects TRGV5 to TRGJ1 or TRGJ2. Because TCRdb records no J gene, it was assigned here through a match of the DNA to germline. V dropped 3 bases and J dropped 5; count of bases not matched to a gene: 7. The CDR3 contains 13 residues. Germline V gene sequence: CDR1 VINAFY, CDR2 YDVSNSKD. CDR3 in amino acids: CATWDRGHYKKLF. CDR3 nucleotides: TGTGCCACCTGGGACCGCGGGCATTATAAGAAACTCTTT.

There are a few counts of this clone. The chain is built from TRGV9 and TRGJ1 or TRGJ2. Germline CDR1 reads GITISATS; CDR2 reads ISYDGTV (reference sequence). Trimming cost V 0 bases and J 0 bases; bases outside gene matches: 5. The CDR3 consists of 15 residues. CDR3 amino acids: CALWEVPSNYYKKLF. The CDR3 nucleotides read TGTGCCTTGTGGGAGGTGCCTTCGAATTATTATAAGAAACTCTTT.

The chain carries TRGV5 and TRGJ1 or TRGJ2. Looked up from germline, CDR1 is VINAFY and CDR2 is YDVSNSKD. The CDR3 has 14 amino acids. The V and J ends lost 2 bases and 7 bases, in that order; junction bases with no gene match: 11. CDR3 sequence reads: CATWDKGVWYKKLF. CDR3 bases: TGTGCCACCTGGGACAAGGGGGTGTGGTATAAGAAACTCTTT.

As concerns this clone: One junction end does not reproduce the germline sequence, and a read error may be involved. This chain uses TRGV3 with TRGJP1. Looked up from germline, CDR1 is VTNTFY and CDR2 is YDVSTARD (reference sequence). The length of the CDR3 is 12 residues. CDR3 nucleotides: TGCGCCACCTGGGACAGGGGTCGGTTCAAGATATTT. It yields the protein CATWDRGRFKIF.

This clone was detected once. The J segment is TRGJ1 or TRGJ2; no V gene was assigned. The length of the CDR3 is 14 residues. Here the CDR3 reads CATWDGWGYYKKLF. Written as DNA, the CDR3 is TGTGCCACCTGGGATGGGTGGGGTTATTATAAGAAACTCTTT.

V gene TRGV5 combines with J gene TRGJ1 or TRGJ2. TCRdb carries no J gene annotation; the J gene was assigned here by matching the DNA with germline. Germline CDR1 reads VINAFY; CDR2 reads YDVSNSKD. V gave up 0 bases and J gave up 0 bases; unmatched junction bases: 8. There are 16 residues in the CDR3. The CDR3 here is CATWDRLGENYYKKLF. DNA for the CDR3: TGTGCCACCTGGGACAGGCTTGGAGAGAATTATTATAAGAAACTCTTT.

This clone was seen a handful of times. This sequence joins TRGV4 and TRGJP2. Per the germline V gene, CDR1 is EGSTGY and CDR2 is YDSYTSSV. This CDR3 spans 11 amino acids. The chain's CDR3 is CAPCGDWIKTF. In DNA form, the CDR3 reads TGTGCACCCTGCGGGGATTGGATCAAGACGTTT.

In its sample, this clone was seen once. One base away lies a much larger clone, so this may be a sequencing read error. This chain connects TRGV9 to TRGJ1 or TRGJ2. TCRdb lists no J gene, so it was determined here by aligning the DNA to germline. The CDR3 totals 11 residues. Per the germline V gene, CDR1 is GITISATS and CDR2 is ISYDGTV (reference sequence). Unmatched junction bases numbered 3, after V lost 0 bases and J lost 10 bases. The CDR3 here is CALWEVKKKLF. CDR3 nucleotide sequence: TGTGCCTTGTGGGAGGTGAAGAAGAAACTCTTT.

The chain carries TRGV3 and TRGJ1 or TRGJ2. The ends lost 2 bases at V and 9 bases at J; junction bases unmatched: 10. This CDR3 comprises 13 residues. Germline lookup yields CDR1 VTNTFY and CDR2 YDVSTARD (reference sequence). CDR3 nucleotide sequence: TGTGCCACCTGGGACACCCGGCCATCTAAGAAACTCTTT. Translated: CATWDTRPSKKLF.

This rearrangement joins TRGV4 to TRGJP1. Germline matching of the DNA provided the J gene here, since TCRdb leaves it blank. The J segment lost 0 bases and the V segment lost 2 bases, leaving 3 bases of the junction unmatched. The CDR3 runs 15 residues. Germline-derived CDR1 and CDR2 are EGSTGY and YDSYTSSV. CDR3 sequence (DNA): TGTGCCACCTGGGATGCTAATACCACTGGTTGGTTCAAGATATTT. This sequence encodes CATWDANTTGWFKIF.

This clone occurred a few times. V is TRGV5 and J is TRGJ1 or TRGJ2. V shed 3 bases, J shed 7 bases, and the junction held 12 bases outside the gene matches. This CDR3 contains 14 residues. Per the germline V gene, CDR1 is VINAFY and CDR2 is YDVSNSKD. This CDR3 is CATWDLSDCYKKLF. The CDR3, as DNA: TGTGCCACCTGGGACCTGAGCGATTGCTATAAGAAACTCTTT.

The chain has TRGV9 and TRGJ1 or TRGJ2. Trimming cost V 11 bases and J 9 bases; bases outside gene matches: 7. The germline V gene encodes CDR1 GITISATS and CDR2 ISYDGTV (reference sequence). This CDR3 spans 9 amino acids. The CDR3 is CACLPKKLF. The CDR3 coding sequence is TGTGCCTGCCTCCCTAAGAAACTCTTT.

The rearrangement uses TRGV4 and TRGJ1 or TRGJ2. Germline matching of the DNA provided the J gene here, since TCRdb leaves it blank. The V and J ends lost 5 bases and 9 bases, in that order; junction bases with no gene match: 19. The CDR3 contains 15 residues. Germline CDR1 is EGSTGY and CDR2 is YDSYTSSV. The DNA of the CDR3 is TGTGCCACCTGGGTTCGGCACTTCCGCCTCCGTAAGAAACTCTTT. This codes for CATWVRHFRLRKKLF.

This clone was seen a handful of times. The rearrangement joins TRGV8 to TRGJ1 or TRGJ2. This CDR3 is 15 amino acids long. V shed 4 bases, J shed 4 bases, and the junction held 13 bases outside the gene matches. Germline values: CDR1 VENAVY, CDR2 YDSYNSRV. CDR3 sequence (DNA): TGTGCCACCTGGGACTACATAATCCCCTATTATAAGAAACTCTTT. This encodes CATWDYIIPYYKKLF.

The chain recombines TRGV2 with TRGJ1 or TRGJ2. The J gene is not listed in TCRdb, so it was assigned here from a DNA match to germline. Germline loops: CDR1 EGSNGY, CDR2 YDSYNSKV. The CDR3 is made up of 14 amino acids. Trimming took 1 base from V and 3 from J; bases not matched to a gene: 6. The CDR3 DNA reads TGTGCCACCTGGGACGGTTTTGGTTATTATAAGAAACTCTTT. It codes for CATWDGFGYYKKLF.

There are a few counts of this clone. The chain is built from TRGV9 and TRGJ1 or TRGJ2. CDR1 is GITISATS, CDR2 ISYDGTV, per germline (reference sequence). The CDR3 runs to 13 residues. With 0 bases clipped from V and 9 bases from J, the junction kept 8 bases outside the gene matches. CDR3 nucleotide sequence: TGTGCCTTGTGGGAGGTGCTTTGTGCTAAGAAACTCTTT. Its translation: CALWEVLCAKKLF.

Only one count was recorded for this clone. The V and J genes are TRGV4 and TRGJ1 or TRGJ2. No J gene was available from TCRdb, and it was assigned here by a germline match of the DNA. Trimming took 5 bases from V and 0 from J; bases not matched to a gene: 10. This CDR3 comprises 15 residues. Germline V gene data show CDR1 as EGSTGY and CDR2 as YDSYTSSV. CDR3 nucleotide sequence: TGTGCCACCTGGGGCCGCTCCCCGAATTATTATAAGAAACTCTTT. Protein sequence: CATWGRSPNYYKKLF.

Relative to its sample, this clone is medium-sized. The J gene is TRGJ1 or TRGJ2, the V gene TRGV9. This CDR3 comprises 13 residues. V lost 3 bases to trimming and J lost 0 bases; unmatched junction nucleotides: 2. Germline CDR1 reads GITISATS; CDR2 reads ISYDGTV (reference sequence). This CDR3 reads CALWEKNYYKKLF. DNA of the CDR3: TGTGCCTTGTGGGAGAAGAATTATTATAAGAAACTCTTT.

This clone turned up a few times. The chain is built from TRGV4 and TRGJ1 or TRGJ2. Germline-derived CDR1 and CDR2 are EGSTGY and YDSYTSSV. This CDR3 is 12 amino acids long. Trimming took 1 base from V and 10 from J; bases not matched to a gene: 7. The DNA for the CDR3 is TGTGCCACCTGGGATGGAAAGACGAAGAAACTCTTT. Amino acid sequence: CATWDGKTKKLF.

The chain links TRGV5 to TRGJ1 or TRGJ2. The J segment lost 8 bases and the V segment lost 0 bases, leaving 16 bases of the junction unmatched. The CDR3 length is 16 residues. Germline lookup yields CDR1 VINAFY and CDR2 YDVSNSKD. CDR3 residues: CATWDRQEGIFDKKLF. The CDR3 coding sequence is TGTGCCACCTGGGACAGGCAGGAAGGAATTTTTGATAAGAAACTCTTT.

The chain couples TRGV5 to TRGJ1 or TRGJ2. Trimming removed 1 base from V and 6 bases from J; junction bases left unmatched: 9. Germline CDR1 is VINAFY and CDR2 is YDVSNSKD. The CDR3 spans 14 residues. In DNA, the CDR3 is TGTGCCACCTGGGACAGTCTTTTTGGTTATAAGAAACTCTTT. Protein: CATWDSLFGYKKLF.

This clone has more than one count but fewer than ten. V is TRGV4 and J is TRGJ1 or TRGJ2. Trimming at V came to 6 bases and at J to 5 bases, leaving 7 bases not matched to a gene. Germline lookup yields CDR1 EGSTGY and CDR2 YDSYTSSV. This CDR3 spans 12 amino acids. CDR3 amino acids: CATWKGDYKKLF. The CDR3 DNA follows: TGTGCCACCTGGAAAGGGGATTATAAGAAACTCTTT.

As to this clone: This could be a read error, since a much larger clone is one nucleotide away. The chain couples TRGV4 to TRGJ1 or TRGJ2. The germline V gene encodes CDR1 EGSTGY and CDR2 YDSYTSSV. The CDR3 has 11 residues. J lost 6 bases, V lost 5 bases, and 4 bases had no gene match. CDR3 nucleotide sequence: TGTGCCACCTGGGCTTTTTATAAGAAACTCTTT. Protein sequence: CATWAFYKKLF.